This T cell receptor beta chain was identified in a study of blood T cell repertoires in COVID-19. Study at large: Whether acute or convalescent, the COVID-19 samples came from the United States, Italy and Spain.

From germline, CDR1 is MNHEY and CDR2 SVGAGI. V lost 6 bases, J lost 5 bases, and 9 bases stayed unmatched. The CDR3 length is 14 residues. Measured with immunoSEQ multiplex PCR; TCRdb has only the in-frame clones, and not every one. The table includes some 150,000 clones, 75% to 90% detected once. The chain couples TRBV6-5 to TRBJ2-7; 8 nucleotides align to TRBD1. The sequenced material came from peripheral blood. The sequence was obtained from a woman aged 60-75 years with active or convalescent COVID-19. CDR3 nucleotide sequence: TGTGCCAGCAGAACCGGGACAGGTTTAAACGAGCAGTACTTC. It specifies CASRTGTGLNEQYF.